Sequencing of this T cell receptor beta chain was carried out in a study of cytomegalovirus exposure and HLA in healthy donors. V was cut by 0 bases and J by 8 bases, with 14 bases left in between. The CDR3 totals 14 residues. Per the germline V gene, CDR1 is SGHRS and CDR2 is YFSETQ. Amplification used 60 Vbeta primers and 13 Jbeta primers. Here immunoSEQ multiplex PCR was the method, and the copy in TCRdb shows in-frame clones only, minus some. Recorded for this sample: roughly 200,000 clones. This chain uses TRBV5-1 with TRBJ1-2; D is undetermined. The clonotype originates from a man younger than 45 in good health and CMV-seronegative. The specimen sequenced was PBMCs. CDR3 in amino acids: CASSLGGGPGGYTF. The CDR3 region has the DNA TGCGCCAGCAGCTTGGGAGGAGGTCCTGGGGGCTACACCTTC.